The source of this T cell receptor beta chain is a study of cytomegalovirus exposure and HLA in healthy donors. This PCR relied on a set of 60 Vbeta primers and 13 Jbeta primers. Using immunoSEQ multiplex PCR, the repertoire was profiled, and TCRdb retains in-frame clones only, with some absent. The table records approximately 190,000 clones, 81% of them present only once. The CDR3 is 13 amino acids. Looked up from germline, CDR1 is SNHLY and CDR2 is FYNNEI. V lost 8 bases and J lost 5, with 13 bases in between. The origin of this receptor is a man between 45 and 60 years old in good health and CMV-seronegative. The chain links TRBV2 to TRBJ2-1; no firm D call. What was sequenced was PBMCs. CDR3 protein: CASARSPNNEQFF. The CDR3 DNA is TGTGCCAGCGCCCGAAGCCCGAACAATGAGCAGTTCTTC.